The 10 T cell receptor beta chains listed next were all sequenced from one sample in a study of early T cells in non-severe SARS-CoV-2 infection (dated by TCRdb to the early 2020s). The method was 5' RACE. Sequenced on a NextSeq 500. Using fastp at Q25 and MiXCR, TCRdb reprocessed the public reads and kept productive beta chains. Rows merge per CDR3 protein into single entries with the most common DNA and genes. The sample table records some 66,000 distinct CDR3 sequences; roughly an eighth of these occur just once. Jointly, the top ten make up almost 8.5% of the sample. The sequencing input was whole blood. The receptors originated from an adult who was a healthcare worker with PCR-confirmed SARS-CoV-2 infection or an uninfected control (not recorded which).

Ten or more counts support this clonotype. The V call is TRBV18, the J call TRBJ1-2; 8 bases fit TRBD1. V lost 8 bases, J lost 8 bases, and 10 bases stayed unmatched. Germline V lookup: CDR1 KGHSH, CDR2 LQKENI. The CDR3 has 13 residues. The CDR3 DNA sequence: TGTGCCAGCCGATCCCGGACAGGGACCGGCTACACCTTC. Its translation: CASRSRTGTGYTF.

There are many counts of this clonotype. CDR3 protein: CSAKGTGGYEQYF. DNA of the CDR3: TGCAGTGCTAAAGGGACAGGGGGCTACGAGCAGTACTTC. The chain links TRBV20-1 to TRBJ2-7; 11 bases are shared with TRBD1. From germline, CDR1 is DFQATT and CDR2 SNEGSKA (reference sequence). The V segment lost 4 bases and the J segment 3 bases; nucleotides outside the gene matches: 2. This CDR3 is 13 amino acids long.

V gene TRBV29-1 combines with J gene TRBJ2-1, with 8 bases aligning to TRBD2. Germline CDR1 SQVTM, CDR2 ANQGSEA. The CDR3 totals 15 residues. Germline trimming cut 5 bases from V and 5 bases from J; bases unmatched to any gene: 11. The CDR3 nucleotides are TGCAGCGTTATTGGGGGCGCGGGAGGCCACAATGAGCAGTTCTTC. Encoded protein: CSVIGGAGGHNEQFF.

Concerning this clonotype: One junction end disagrees with the germline gene, perhaps due to a read error. The rearrangement links TRBV10-2 to TRBJ2-1; 8 bases map to TRBD1. The CDR3 is made up of 13 amino acids. Per the germline V gene, CDR1 is WSHSY and CDR2 is SAAADI. CDR3 in DNA: TGTGCCAGCAGCGTTAACAGGGGGAGTGAGCAGTTCTTC. It encodes CASSVNRGSEQFF.

This clonotype has ten or more counts. CDR3 protein: CASSLYPTGEQFF. The CDR3 nucleotides are TGTGCCAGCAGCTTATACCCGACGGGTGAGCAGTTCTTC. The J gene is TRBJ2-1, the V gene TRBV7-9; D ambiguous. The CDR3 consists of 13 residues. The V gene's germline CDR1 is SEHNR and CDR2 FQNEAQ (reference sequence). Trimming pared 2 bases from V and 9 bases from J, leaving 11 bases between.

This clonotype was observed at least ten times. This chain joins TRBV2 and TRBJ2-1, with a tentative D call TRBD2 (6 bases). The CDR3 is made up of 15 amino acids. Trimming removed 7 bases at V and 0 bases at J, with 13 bases between. The germline V gene encodes CDR1 SNHLY and CDR2 FYNNEI. The CDR3 loop reads CASKVAESSYNEQFF. Written as DNA, the CDR3 is TGTGCCAGCAAGGTAGCGGAGAGCTCCTACAATGAGCAGTTCTTC. The full variable domain, in which reference TRBV2 and TRBJ2-1 provide the parts outside the CDR3, is EPEVTQTPSHQVTQMGQEVILRCVPISNHLYFYWYRQILGQKVEFLVSFYNNEISEKSEIFDDQFSVERPDGSNFTLKIRSTKLEDSAMYFCASKVAESSYNEQFFGPGTRLTVL.

This rearrangement joins TRBV29-1 to TRBJ2-1, with a possible D match to TRBD2 (6 bases). CDR1 is SQVTM, CDR2 ANQGSEA, per germline. This CDR3 contains 14 residues. Trimming left V 5 bases short and J 0 bases short, with 11 bases between. For the CDR3, the DNA is TGCAGCGTTATGGCGGGACGCTCCTACAATGAGCAGTTCTTC. This encodes CSVMAGRSYNEQFF.

This clonotype appeared a few times. The genes are TRBV19 and TRBJ2-7; tentatively, D is TRBD2 (5 bases). The germline V gene has CDR1 LNHDA and CDR2 SQIVND (reference sequence). CDR3 length equals 13 residues. V was shortened by 3 bases and J by 6 bases, with 12 bases between the two germline ends. The DNA of the CDR3 is TGTGCCAGTAGTATTTGGCTAGCAGGCGAGCAGTACTTC. This codes for CASSIWLAGEQYF.

V and J are TRBV5-6 and TRBJ2-7; 8 bases are a match to TRBD1. Losses at the gene ends were 4 bases for V and 3 bases for J; bases not matched to a gene: 12. This CDR3 spans 16 amino acids. Germline V gives CDR1 SGHDT, CDR2 YYEEEE. CDR3 loop: CASSQQWSGGGYEQYF. DNA for the CDR3: TGTGCCAGCAGCCAGCAATGGTCAGGGGGCGGCTACGAGCAGTACTTC. The full variable domain, completed using reference TRBV5-6 and TRBJ2-7, is DAGVTQSPTHLIKTRGQQVTLRCSPKSGHDTVSWYQQALGQGPQFIFQYYEEEERQRGNFPDRFSGHQFPNYSSELNVNALLLGDSALYLCASSQQWSGGGYEQYFGPGTRLTVT.

V gene TRBV20-1 combines with J gene TRBJ2-1; 8 nucleotides align to TRBD2. CDR3 length: 14 residues. Germline trimming cut 5 bases from V and 4 bases from J; bases unmatched to any gene: 7. In germline, CDR1 is DFQATT, CDR2 SNEGSKA (reference sequence). The CDR3 is CSAHNREGYNEQFF. The CDR3 coding sequence is TGCAGTGCTCACAACCGGGAGGGTTACAATGAGCAGTTCTTC.